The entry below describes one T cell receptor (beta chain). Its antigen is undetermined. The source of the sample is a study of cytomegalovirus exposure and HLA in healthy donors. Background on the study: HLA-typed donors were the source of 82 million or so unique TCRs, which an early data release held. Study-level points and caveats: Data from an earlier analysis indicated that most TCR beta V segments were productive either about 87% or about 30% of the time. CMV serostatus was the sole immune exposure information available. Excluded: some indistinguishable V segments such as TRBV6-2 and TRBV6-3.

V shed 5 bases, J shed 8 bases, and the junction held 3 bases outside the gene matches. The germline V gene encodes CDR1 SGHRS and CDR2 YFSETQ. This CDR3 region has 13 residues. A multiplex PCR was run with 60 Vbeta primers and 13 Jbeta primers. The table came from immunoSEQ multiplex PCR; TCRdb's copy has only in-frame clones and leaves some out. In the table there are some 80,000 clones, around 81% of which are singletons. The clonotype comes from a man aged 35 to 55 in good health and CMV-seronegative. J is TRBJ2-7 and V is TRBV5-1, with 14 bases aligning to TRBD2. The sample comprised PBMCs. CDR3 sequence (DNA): TGCGCCAGCAGTGGGACTAGCGGGAGCCAGCAGTACTTC. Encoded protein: CASSGTSGSQQYF.